The T cell receptor (beta chain) described here comes from a study of blood T cell repertoires in COVID-19. V was shortened by 7 bases and J by 8 bases, with 7 bases between the two germline ends. Per germline, CDR1 KGHDR and CDR2 SFDVKD. This CDR3 is 11 amino acids long. TCRdb's copy holds only in-frame clones and misses some; the assay was immunoSEQ multiplex PCR. The sample has about 300,000 clones, around 86% seen once; the top ten hold about 1.7%. Specimen: peripheral blood. The chain has TRBV24-1 and TRBJ1-4; D not resolved. The TCR was taken from a woman aged 50 to 60 with acute or convalescent COVID-19. The CDR3: CATRSREKLFF. DNA for the CDR3: TGTGCCACCAGGAGTCGAGAAAAACTGTTTTTT.